This is a list of T cell receptor beta chains from one sample in a study of response to subunit inactivated influenza vaccine. TCRdb redid the calling of the RT-PCR reads with MiXCR, one entry per CDR3 protein. The table has roughly 170,000 distinct CDR3 sequences, around 9% seen once. The sequenced sample was non-naive T cells sorted from PBMCs, obtained on the day of vaccination. These receptors originate from a man aged 50 or older who received an inactivated influenza vaccine. CDR3s include the opening cysteine and the closing phenylalanine or tryptophan. The D gene is left open where the match is weak. Clone size appears in some rows only: once, few, many, or a class for an expanded clone.

many	TRBJ2-5	TRBV7-2	TRBD2	CASSLAPTSGGGTQYF	TGTGCCAGCAGCTTAGCGCCGACTAGCGGGGGGGGGACCCAGTACTTC
.	TRBJ2-5	TRBV12-3/TRBV12-4	TRBD2	CASSLSGTRPLQTQYF	TGTGCCAGCAGTTTATCGGGGACTAGACCCCTCCAGACCCAGTACTTC
.	TRBJ1-1	TRBV5-1	.	CASRRDVGTEAFF	TGCGCCAGCAGGAGGGACGTAGGCACTGAAGCTTTCTTT
many	TRBJ1-5	TRBV10-3	.	CAIGQGGNQPQHF	TGTGCCATCGGCCAGGGTGGCAATCAGCCCCAGCATTTT
few	TRBJ1-5	TRBV7-2	.	CASSLGTPLGNQPQHF	TGTGCCAGCAGCTTGGGGACACCACTAGGCAATCAGCCCCAGCATTTT
many	TRBJ2-2	TRBV5-1	.	CASSLGPVGTGELFF	TGCGCCAGCAGCTTGGGACCGGTGGGCACCGGGGAGCTGTTTTTT
.	TRBJ2-1	TRBV15	.	CATSRVRNEQFF	TGTGCCACCAGCAGAGTCCGCAATGAGCAGTTCTTC
.	TRBJ2-5	TRBV5-1	.	CASSLNVEETQYF	TGCGCCAGCAGCTTGAACGTGGAGGAGACCCAGTACTTC
.	TRBJ1-5	TRBV19	.	CASSYLIGWRDQPQHF	TGTGCCAGTAGTTATCTCATCGGATGGAGAGATCAGCCCCAGCATTTT
.	TRBJ2-1	TRBV20-1	TRBD2	CSAPEAGGPYNEQFF	TGCAGTGCCCCTGAAGCGGGAGGGCCCTACAATGAGCAGTTCTTC
few	TRBJ2-7	TRBV6-2/TRBV6-3	TRBD1	CASTPGTAHSYEQYF	TGTGCCAGCACACCTGGGACAGCCCATTCCTACGAGCAGTACTTC
few	TRBJ2-7	TRBV5-1	TRBD2	CASKSGAESPYEQYF	TGCGCCAGTAAAAGCGGGGCAGAGAGTCCCTACGAGCAGTACTTC
many	TRBJ2-3	TRBV5-1	.	CASSSTGVGDTQYF	TGCGCCAGCAGTTCAACAGGAGTAGGAGATACGCAGTATTTT
.	TRBJ2-1	TRBV7-9	TRBD2	CASSFPSGSSYNEQFF	TGTGCCAGCAGCTTTCCTAGCGGGAGCTCCTACAATGAGCAGTTCTTC
few	TRBJ2-4	TRBV6-2/TRBV6-3	TRBD2	CASSYPTSGSVKNIQYF	TGTGCCAGCAGTTACCCGACTAGCGGGAGTGTCAAAAACATTCAGTACTTC
few	TRBJ2-3	TRBV4-1	.	CASSRIWLEGIDTQYF	TGCGCCAGCAGCCGAATCTGGTTAGAGGGGATAGATACGCAGTATTTT
.	TRBJ1-1	TRBV5-1	.	CASSSSGAGLAAFF	TGCGCCAGCAGCTCCAGCGGGGCTGGGCTGGCAGCTTTCTTT
many	TRBJ2-1	TRBV4-1	TRBD2	CASSQELAYNEQFF	TGCGCCAGCAGCCAAGAACTAGCGTACAATGAGCAGTTCTTC
few	TRBJ1-5	TRBV9	.	CASSVEDSNQPQHF	TGTGCCAGCAGCGTAGAGGACAGCAATCAGCCCCAGCATTTT
.	TRBJ1-4	TRBV10-3	TRBD1	CAITRDRGEKLFF	TGTGCCATCACCCGGGACAGGGGTGAAAAACTGTTTTTT
many	TRBJ1-6	TRBV4-1	.	CASSQASPSNSPLHF	TGCGCCAGCAGCCAGGCAAGCCCGAGTAATTCACCCCTCCACTTT
many	TRBJ1-2	TRBV15	.	CATSPGTQDYGYTF	TGTGCCACCTCTCCTGGGACCCAAGACTATGGCTACACCTTC
few	TRBJ2-5	TRBV3-1	.	CASSPPGSGSQETQYF	TGTGCCAGCAGCCCCCCGGGCTCGGGATCACAAGAGACCCAGTACTTC
few	TRBJ2-7	TRBV28	.	CASSLVDRAFDEQYF	TGTGCCAGCAGTTTGGTGGACCGGGCTTTTGACGAGCAGTACTTC
many	TRBJ2-7	TRBV7-9	.	CASSFDKSSYEQYF	TGTGCCAGCAGCTTTGACAAGAGCTCCTACGAGCAGTACTTC
.	TRBJ1-4	TRBV20-1	TRBD1	CSALQAGGPEKLFF	TGCAGTGCCCTCCAGGCAGGGGGCCCTGAAAAACTGTTTTTT
many	TRBJ2-7	TRBV20-1	TRBD1	CSARGTGGYEQYF	TGCAGTGCCAGAGGGACAGGGGGCTACGAGCAGTACTTC
.	TRBJ1-1	TRBV20-1	TRBD1	CSAGPGQGLSTEAFF	TGCAGTGCTGGCCCCGGACAGGGACTGAGCACTGAAGCTTTCTTT
few	TRBJ2-7	TRBV7-2	TRBD2	CASSSSSGPYEQYF	TGTGCCAGCAGCTCTTCTAGCGGCCCATACGAGCAGTACTTC
few	TRBJ2-7	TRBV12-3/TRBV12-4	TRBD1	CASRGQTYEQYF	TGTGCCAGCAGGGGACAGACCTACGAGCAGTACTTC
many	TRBJ2-1	TRBV5-1	TRBD1	CASSWGQGNEQFF	TGCGCCAGCAGCTGGGGACAGGGCAATGAGCAGTTCTTC
.	TRBJ1-6	TRBV28	TRBD1	CTSSLGYWTGDNSPLHF	TGTACCAGCAGTTTAGGGTACTGGACAGGGGATAATTCACCCCTCCACTTT
few	TRBJ2-7	TRBV4-1	.	CASSQDLRSYEQYF	TGCGCCAGCAGCCAAGATTTGCGCTCCTACGAGCAGTACTTC